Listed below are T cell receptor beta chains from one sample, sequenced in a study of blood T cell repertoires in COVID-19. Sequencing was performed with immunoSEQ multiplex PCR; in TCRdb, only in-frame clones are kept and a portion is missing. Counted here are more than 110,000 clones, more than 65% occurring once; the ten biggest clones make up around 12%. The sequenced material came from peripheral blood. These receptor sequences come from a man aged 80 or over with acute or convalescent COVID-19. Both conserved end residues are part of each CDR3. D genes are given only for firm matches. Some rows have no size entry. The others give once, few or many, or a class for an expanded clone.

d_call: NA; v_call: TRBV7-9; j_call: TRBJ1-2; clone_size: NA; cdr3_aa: CASSLGSGKNYGYTF; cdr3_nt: TGTGCCAGCAGCTTAGGGTCGGGGAAGAACTATGGCTACACCTTC
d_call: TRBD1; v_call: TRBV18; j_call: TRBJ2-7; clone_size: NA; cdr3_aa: CASSPGRGPYEQYF; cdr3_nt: TGTGCCAGCTCACCCGGCAGGGGGCCCTACGAGCAGTACTTC
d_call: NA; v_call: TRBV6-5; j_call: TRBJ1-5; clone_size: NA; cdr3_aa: CASSSSQGDQPQHF; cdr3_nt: TGTGCCAGCAGTTCGTCACAGGGAGATCAGCCCCAGCATTTT
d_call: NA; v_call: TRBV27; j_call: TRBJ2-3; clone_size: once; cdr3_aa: CASKLKDTQYF; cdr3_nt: TGTGCCAGCAAGCTAAAGGATACGCAGTATTTT
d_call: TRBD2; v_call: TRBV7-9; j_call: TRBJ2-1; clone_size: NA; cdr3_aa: CASSLGLADNEQFF; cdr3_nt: TGTGCCAGCAGCCTAGGACTAGCGGACAATGAGCAGTTCTTC
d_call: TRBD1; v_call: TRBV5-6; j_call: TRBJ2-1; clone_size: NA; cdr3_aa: CASSWGQGKGEQFF; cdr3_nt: TGTGCCAGCAGCTGGGGACAGGGAAAAGGCGAGCAGTTCTTC
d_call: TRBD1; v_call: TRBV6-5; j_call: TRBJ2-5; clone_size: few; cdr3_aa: CASRDRGGGETQYF; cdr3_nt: TGTGCCAGCAGAGACAGGGGAGGAGGAGAGACCCAGTACTTC
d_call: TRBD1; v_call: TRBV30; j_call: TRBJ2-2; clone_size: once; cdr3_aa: CAWSTYRGSKSTGELFF; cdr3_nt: TGTGCCTGGAGTACCTACAGGGGCTCGAAAAGCACCGGGGAGCTGTTTTTT
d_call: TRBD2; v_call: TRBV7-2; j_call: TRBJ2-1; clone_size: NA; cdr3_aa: CASSLRTRVGGEQFF; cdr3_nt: TGTGCCAGCAGCTTAAGGACTAGAGTGGGCGGTGAGCAGTTCTTC
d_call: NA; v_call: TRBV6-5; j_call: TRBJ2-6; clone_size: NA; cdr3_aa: CASSYWAGPGANVLTF; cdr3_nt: TGTGCCAGCAGTTACTGGGCAGGGCCCGGGGCCAACGTCCTGACTTTC
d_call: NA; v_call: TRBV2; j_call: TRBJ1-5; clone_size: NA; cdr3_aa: CASRNLGSPQHF; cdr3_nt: TGTGCCAGCAGGAATCTGGGCTCGCCCCAGCATTTT
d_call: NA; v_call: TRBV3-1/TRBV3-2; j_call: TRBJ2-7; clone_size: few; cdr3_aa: CASSQAAGAREQYF; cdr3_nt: TGTGCCAGCAGCCAAGCTGCAGGGGCGCGAGAGCAGTACTTC
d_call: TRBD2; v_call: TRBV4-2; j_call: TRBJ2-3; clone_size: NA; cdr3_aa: CASSQEASGGTDTQYF; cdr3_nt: TGTGCCAGCAGCCAAGAGGCTAGCGGGGGCACAGATACGCAGTATTTT
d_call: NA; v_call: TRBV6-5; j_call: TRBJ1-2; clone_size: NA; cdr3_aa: CASSPGDNRYGYTF; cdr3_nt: TGTGCCAGCAGCCCAGGGGATAATCGGTATGGCTACACCTTC
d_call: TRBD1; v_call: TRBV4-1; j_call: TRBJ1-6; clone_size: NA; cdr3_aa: CASSLQGAGAPLHF; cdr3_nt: TGCGCCAGCAGTTTACAGGGGGCAGGGGCACCCCTCCACTTT
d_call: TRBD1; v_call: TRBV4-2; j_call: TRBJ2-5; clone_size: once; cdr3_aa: CASSLQTGVQETQYF; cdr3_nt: TGTGCCAGCAGCCTCCAGACAGGGGTCCAAGAGACCCAGTACTTC
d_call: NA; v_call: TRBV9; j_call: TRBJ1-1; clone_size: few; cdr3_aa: CASSLQGYTEAFF; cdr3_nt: TGTGCCAGCAGCCTTCAGGGTTACACTGAAGCTTTCTTT
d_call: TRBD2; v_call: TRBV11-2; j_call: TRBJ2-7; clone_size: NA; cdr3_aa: CASSIQRGGPYEQYF; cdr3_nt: TGTGCCAGCAGCATCCAGCGGGGGGGACCCTACGAGCAGTACTTC